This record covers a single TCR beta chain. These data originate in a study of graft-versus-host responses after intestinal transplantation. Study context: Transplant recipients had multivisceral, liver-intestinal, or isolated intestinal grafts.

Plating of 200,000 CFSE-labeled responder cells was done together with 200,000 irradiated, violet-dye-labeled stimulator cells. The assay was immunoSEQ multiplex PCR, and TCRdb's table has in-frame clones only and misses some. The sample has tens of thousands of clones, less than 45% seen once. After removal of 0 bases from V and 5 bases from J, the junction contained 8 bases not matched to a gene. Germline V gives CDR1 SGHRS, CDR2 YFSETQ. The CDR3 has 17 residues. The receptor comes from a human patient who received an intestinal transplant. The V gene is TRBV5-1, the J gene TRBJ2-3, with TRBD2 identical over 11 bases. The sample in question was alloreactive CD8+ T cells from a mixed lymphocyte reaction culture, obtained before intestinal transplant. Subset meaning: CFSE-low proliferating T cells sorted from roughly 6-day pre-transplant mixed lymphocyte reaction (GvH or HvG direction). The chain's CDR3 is CASSLVVAGGPGDTQYF. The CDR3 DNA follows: TGCGCCAGCAGCTTGGTCGTAGCGGGAGGGCCGGGAGATACGCAGTATTTT.